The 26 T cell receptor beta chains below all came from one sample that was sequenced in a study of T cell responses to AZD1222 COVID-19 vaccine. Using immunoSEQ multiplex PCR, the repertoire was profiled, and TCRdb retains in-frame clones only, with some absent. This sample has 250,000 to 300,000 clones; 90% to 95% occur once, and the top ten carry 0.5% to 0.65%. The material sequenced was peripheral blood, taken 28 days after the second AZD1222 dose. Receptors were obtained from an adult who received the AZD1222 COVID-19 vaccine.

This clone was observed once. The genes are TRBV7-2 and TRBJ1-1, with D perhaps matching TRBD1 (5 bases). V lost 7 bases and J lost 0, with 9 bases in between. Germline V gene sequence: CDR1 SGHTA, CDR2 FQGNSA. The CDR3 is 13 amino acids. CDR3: CASNYRMNTEAFF. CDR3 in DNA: TGTGCCAGCAACTACAGGATGAACACTGAAGCTTTCTTT.

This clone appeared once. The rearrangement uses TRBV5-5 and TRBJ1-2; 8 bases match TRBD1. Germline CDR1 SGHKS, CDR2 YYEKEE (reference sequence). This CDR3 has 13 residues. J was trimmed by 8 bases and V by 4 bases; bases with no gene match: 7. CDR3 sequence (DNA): TGTGCCAGCAGCAGGACAGGGATGGCGGGCTACACCTTC. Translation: CASSRTGMAGYTF.

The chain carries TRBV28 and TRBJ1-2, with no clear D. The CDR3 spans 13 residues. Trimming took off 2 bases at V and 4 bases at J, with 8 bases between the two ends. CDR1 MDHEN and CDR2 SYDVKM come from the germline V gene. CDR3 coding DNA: TGTGCCAGCAGTTTAACCGTAAGCTATGGCTACACCTTC. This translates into CASSLTVSYGYTF.

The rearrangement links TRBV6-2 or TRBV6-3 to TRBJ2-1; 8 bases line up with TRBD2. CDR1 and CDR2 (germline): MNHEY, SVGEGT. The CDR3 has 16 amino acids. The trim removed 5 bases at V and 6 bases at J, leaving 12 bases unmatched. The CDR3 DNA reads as TGTGCCAGCAGTAACCTATATCGGGAGGGGGGCAATGAGCAGTTCTTC. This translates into CASSNLYREGGNEQFF.

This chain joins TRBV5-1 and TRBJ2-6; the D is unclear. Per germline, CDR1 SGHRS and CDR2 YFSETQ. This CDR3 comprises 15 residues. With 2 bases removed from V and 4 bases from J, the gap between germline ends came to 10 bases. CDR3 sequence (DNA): TGCGCCAGCAGCTTTTGGGGTGACGGGGCCAACGTCCTGACTTTC. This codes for CASSFWGDGANVLTF. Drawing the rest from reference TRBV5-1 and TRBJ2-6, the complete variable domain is KAGVTQTPRYLIKTRGQQVTLSCSPISGHRSVSWYQQTPGQGLQFLFEYFSETQRNKGNFPGRFSGRQFSNSRSEMNVSTLELGDSALYLCASSFWGDGANVLTFGAGSRLTVL.

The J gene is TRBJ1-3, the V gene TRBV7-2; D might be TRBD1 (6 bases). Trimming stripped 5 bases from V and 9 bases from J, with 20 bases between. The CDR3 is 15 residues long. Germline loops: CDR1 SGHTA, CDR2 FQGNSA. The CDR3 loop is CASSVNRVPSGTIYF. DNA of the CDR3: TGTGCCAGCAGCGTAAACAGGGTACCCAGCGGCACCATATATTTT.

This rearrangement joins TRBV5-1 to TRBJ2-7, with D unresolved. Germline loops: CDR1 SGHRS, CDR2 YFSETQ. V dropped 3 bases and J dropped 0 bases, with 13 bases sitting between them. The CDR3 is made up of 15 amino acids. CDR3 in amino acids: CASSWAGPNSYEQYF. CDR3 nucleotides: TGCGCCAGCAGCTGGGCCGGGCCAAACTCCTACGAGCAGTACTTC.

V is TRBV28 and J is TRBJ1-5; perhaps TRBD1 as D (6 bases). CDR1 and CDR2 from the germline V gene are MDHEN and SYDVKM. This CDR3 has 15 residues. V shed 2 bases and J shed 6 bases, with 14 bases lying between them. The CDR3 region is CASSLGGGAPQPQHF. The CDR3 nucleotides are TGTGCCAGCAGTTTAGGCGGGGGCGCACCTCAGCCCCAGCATTTT.

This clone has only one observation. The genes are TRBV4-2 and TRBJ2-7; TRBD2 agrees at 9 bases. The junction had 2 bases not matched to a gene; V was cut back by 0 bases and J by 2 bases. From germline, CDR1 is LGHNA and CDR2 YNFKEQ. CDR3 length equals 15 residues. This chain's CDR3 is CASSQEASGTYEQYF. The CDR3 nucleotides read TGTGCCAGCAGCCAAGAGGCTAGCGGGACCTACGAGCAGTACTTC.

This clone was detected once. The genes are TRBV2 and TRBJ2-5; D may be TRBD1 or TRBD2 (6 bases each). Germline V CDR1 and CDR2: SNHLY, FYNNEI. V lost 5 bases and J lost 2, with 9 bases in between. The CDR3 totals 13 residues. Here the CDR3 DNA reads TGTGCCAGCAGTAGGGGGAGGCAAGAGACCCAGTACTTC. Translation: CASSRGRQETQYF.

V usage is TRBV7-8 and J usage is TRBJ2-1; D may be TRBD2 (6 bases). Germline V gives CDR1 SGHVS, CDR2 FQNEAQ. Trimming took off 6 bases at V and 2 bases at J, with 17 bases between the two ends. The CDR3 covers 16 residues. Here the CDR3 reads CASSDSGRSAYNEQFF. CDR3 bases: TGTGCCAGCAGTGACAGCGGGCGTTCAGCCTACAATGAGCAGTTCTTC.

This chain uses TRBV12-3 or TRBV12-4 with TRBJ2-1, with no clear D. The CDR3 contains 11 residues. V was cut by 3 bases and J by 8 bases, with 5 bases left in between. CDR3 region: CASSLRHEQFF. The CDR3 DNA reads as TGTGCCAGCAGTTTGAGGCATGAGCAGTTCTTC.

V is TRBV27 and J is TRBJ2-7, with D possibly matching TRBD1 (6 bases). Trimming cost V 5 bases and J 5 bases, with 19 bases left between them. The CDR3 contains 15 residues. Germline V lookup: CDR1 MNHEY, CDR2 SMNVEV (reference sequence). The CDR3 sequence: CASSPSPGASDEQYF. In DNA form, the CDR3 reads TGTGCCAGCAGTCCCTCCCCAGGGGCGAGTGACGAGCAGTACTTC.

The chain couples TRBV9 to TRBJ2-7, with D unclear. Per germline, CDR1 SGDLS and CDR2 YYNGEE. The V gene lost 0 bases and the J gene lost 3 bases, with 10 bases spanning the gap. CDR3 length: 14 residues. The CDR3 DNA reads TGTGCCAGCAGCGTAGGCGCCGACAACTACGAGCAGTACTTC. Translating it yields CASSVGADNYEQYF.

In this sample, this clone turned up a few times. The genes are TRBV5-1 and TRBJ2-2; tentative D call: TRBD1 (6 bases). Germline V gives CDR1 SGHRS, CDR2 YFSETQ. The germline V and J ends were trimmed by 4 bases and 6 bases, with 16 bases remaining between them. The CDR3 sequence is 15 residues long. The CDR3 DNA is TGCGCCAGCAGCGCGGCACAGGGAGAACCCGGGGAGCTGTTTTTT. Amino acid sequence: CASSAAQGEPGELFF.

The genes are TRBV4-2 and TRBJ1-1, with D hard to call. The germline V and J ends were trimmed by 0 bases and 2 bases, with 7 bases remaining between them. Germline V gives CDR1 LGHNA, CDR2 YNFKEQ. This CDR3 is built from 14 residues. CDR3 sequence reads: CASSQERGNTEAFF. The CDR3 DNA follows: TGTGCCAGCAGCCAAGAACGCGGAAACACTGAAGCTTTCTTT.

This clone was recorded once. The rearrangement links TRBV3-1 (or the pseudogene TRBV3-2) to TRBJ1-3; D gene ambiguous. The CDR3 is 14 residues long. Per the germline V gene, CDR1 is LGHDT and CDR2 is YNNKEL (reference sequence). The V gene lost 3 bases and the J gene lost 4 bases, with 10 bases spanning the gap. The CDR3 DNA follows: TGTGCCAGCAGCCAGAGCGATCGGGGAAACACCATATATTTT. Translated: CASSQSDRGNTIYF.

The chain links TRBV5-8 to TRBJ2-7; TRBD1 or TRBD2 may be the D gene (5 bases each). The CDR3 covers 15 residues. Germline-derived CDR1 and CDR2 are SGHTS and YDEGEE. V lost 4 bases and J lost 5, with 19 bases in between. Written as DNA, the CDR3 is TGTGCCAGCAGCCTGTGGGGGACGGTCATAGACGAGCAGTACTTC. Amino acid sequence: CASSLWGTVIDEQYF.

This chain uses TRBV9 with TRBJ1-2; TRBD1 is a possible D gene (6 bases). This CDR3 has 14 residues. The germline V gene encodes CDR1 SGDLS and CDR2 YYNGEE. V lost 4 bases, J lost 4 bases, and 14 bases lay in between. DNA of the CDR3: TGTGCCAGCAGCCTTCAGGACAGACCCTATGGCTACACCTTC. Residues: CASSLQDRPYGYTF.

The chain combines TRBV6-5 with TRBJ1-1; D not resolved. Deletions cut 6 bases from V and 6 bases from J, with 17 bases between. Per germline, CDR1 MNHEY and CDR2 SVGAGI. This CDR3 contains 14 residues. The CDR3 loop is CASSSPWRDSEAFF. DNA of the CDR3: TGTGCCAGCAGCTCCCCCTGGCGAGACTCTGAAGCTTTCTTT.

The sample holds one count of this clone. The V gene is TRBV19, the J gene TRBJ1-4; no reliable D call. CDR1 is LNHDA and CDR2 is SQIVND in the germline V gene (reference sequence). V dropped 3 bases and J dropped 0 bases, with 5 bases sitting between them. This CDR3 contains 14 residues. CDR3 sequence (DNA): TGTGCCAGTAGTATCTCTGCAACTAATGAAAAACTGTTTTTT. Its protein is CASSISATNEKLFF.

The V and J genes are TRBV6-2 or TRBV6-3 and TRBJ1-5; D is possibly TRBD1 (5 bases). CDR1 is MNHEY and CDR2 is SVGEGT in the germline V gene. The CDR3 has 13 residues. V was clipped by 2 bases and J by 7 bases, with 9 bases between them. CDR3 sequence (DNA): TGTGCCAGCAGTTACAGAAGGGACCAGCCCCAGCATTTT. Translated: CASSYRRDQPQHF.

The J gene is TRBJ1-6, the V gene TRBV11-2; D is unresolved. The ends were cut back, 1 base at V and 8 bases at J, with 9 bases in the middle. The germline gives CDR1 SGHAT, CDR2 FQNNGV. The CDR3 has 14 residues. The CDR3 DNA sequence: TGTGCCAGCAGCTTAGTTCCCTGGGATTCACCCCTCCACTTT. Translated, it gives CASSLVPWDSPLHF.

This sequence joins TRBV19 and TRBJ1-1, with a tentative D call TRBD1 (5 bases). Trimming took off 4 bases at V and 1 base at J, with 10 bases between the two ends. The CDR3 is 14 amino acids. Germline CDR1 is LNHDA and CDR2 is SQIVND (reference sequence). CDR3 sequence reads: CASSTYTGNTEAFF. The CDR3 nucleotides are TGTGCCAGTAGTACCTATACAGGGAACACTGAAGCTTTCTTT.

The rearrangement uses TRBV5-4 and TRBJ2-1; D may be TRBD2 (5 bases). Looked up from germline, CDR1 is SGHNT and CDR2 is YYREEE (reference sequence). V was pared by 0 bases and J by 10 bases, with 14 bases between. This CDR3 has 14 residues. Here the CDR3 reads CASSLAGPRREQFF. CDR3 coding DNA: TGTGCCAGCAGCTTGGCCGGGCCCAGGAGGGAGCAGTTCTTC.

The DNA for the CDR3 is TGTGCCAGCAGAGCTCAGGCGGGGGGCGAGCAGTACTTC. This sequence encodes CASRAQAGGEQYF. The V and J genes are TRBV6-5 and TRBJ2-7, with 8 positions matching TRBD2. The CDR3 runs 13 residues. J lost 6 bases, V lost 6 bases, and 7 bases had no gene match. CDR1 MNHEY and CDR2 SVGAGI come from the germline V gene.